This T cell receptor (beta chain) came from a study of blood T cells in healthy people across ages. Study findings and constraints: There were more naive CD4+ cells and higher diversity in long-lived donors than in aged donors.

Primers used in a second PCR of roughly 6 to 12 cycles were a sample-barcoded 5' primer and a J-beta primer mix. Unique molecular identifiers of 12 random nucleotides labeled each cDNA. From the 5' RACE reads, TCRdb called clonotypes with MiXCR, one entry per CDR3 protein. The data hold hundreds of thousands of distinct CDR3 sequences, with roughly 25% observed a single time. In the case of this clonotype: Its antigen is not identified.

The germline gives CDR1 SGHRS, CDR2 YFSETQ. This CDR3 has 15 amino acids. V dropped 4 bases and J dropped 7; count of bases not matched to a gene: 9. These data are also associated with another study on T cells of mothers and their children. This second study notes: Unrelated pairs and related pairs have their TCR recombination output shaped similarly by thymic selection.

This receptor was taken from a boy between 10 and 17 years old in good health. The sequencing sample was made of blood. The genes are TRBV5-1 and TRBJ2-4, with 9 bases lining up with TRBD1. CDR3 DNA sequence: TGCGCCAGCAGCGGGGGGACAGGGCAGTACAACATTCAGTACTTC. Its translation is CASSGGTGQYNIQYF.